A selection of T cell receptor beta chains follows, all from one sample in a study of blood T cell repertoires in COVID-19. This table comes from immunoSEQ multiplex PCR, and its TCRdb copy is limited to in-frame clones, with some not included. The sample has about 160,000 clones, around 84% seen once; the top ten hold roughly a fifth. What was sequenced was peripheral blood. All receptors derive from a woman at least 80 years old with acute or convalescent COVID-19. The CDR3 runs from the conserved cysteine through the conserved F or W. Each record gives: D gene, clone size, V gene, J gene, CDR3 protein, CDR3 DNA. D genes are given only for firm matches. The size entry is marked missing in some rows and otherwise reads once, few, many or a size class.

TRBD2	.	TRBV3-1/TRBV3-2	TRBJ2-7	CASSLRTSGGASEQYF	TGTGCCAGCAGCCTTCGGACTAGCGGTGGGGCGTCCGAGCAGTACTTC
TRBD1	.	TRBV6-5	TRBJ1-1	CASSYTKTGSAEAFF	TGTGCCAGCAGTTATACTAAGACAGGGAGTGCTGAAGCTTTCTTT
.	.	TRBV5-4	TRBJ2-7	CASSLGLGREQYF	TGTGCCAGCAGCTTGGGACTAGGTCGCGAGCAGTACTTC
.	once	TRBV19	TRBJ1-1	CASSKGRVNTEAFF	TGTGCCAGTAGTAAAGGCAGGGTGAACACTGAAGCTTTCTTT
TRBD2	.	TRBV4-3	TRBJ2-5	CASSPRVAGGPEETQYF	TGCGCCAGCAGCCCCCGGGTAGCGGGGGGGCCGGAAGAGACCCAGTACTTC
TRBD2	.	TRBV9	TRBJ2-7	CASSVAGLAGVLGHEQYF	TGTGCCAGCAGCGTAGCGGGACTAGCGGGAGTTCTCGGTCACGAGCAGTACTTC
TRBD1	.	TRBV2	TRBJ2-1	CASRRDRGQYNEQFF	TGTGCCAGCAGACGGGACAGGGGGCAATACAATGAGCAGTTCTTC
TRBD2	.	TRBV5-6	TRBJ2-1	CASSAKLAGVLNEQFF	TGTGCCAGCAGCGCCAAACTAGCGGGAGTATTGAATGAGCAGTTCTTC
TRBD1	.	TRBV29-1	TRBJ1-1	CSVEVSERDRGWGTEAFF	TGCAGCGTTGAAGTGAGTGAAAGGGACAGGGGTTGGGGCACTGAAGCTTTCTTT
TRBD1	.	TRBV18	TRBJ2-4	CASSPIAQGTNIQYF	TGTGCCAGCTCACCAATCGCACAGGGGACAAACATTCAGTACTTC
.	.	TRBV7-9	TRBJ1-1	CASSLDRTPLNTEAFF	TGTGCCAGCAGCTTAGACAGGACACCTTTGAACACTGAAGCTTTCTTT
.	few	TRBV6-1	TRBJ2-1	CASSAPGTAQNNEQFF	TGTGCCAGCAGTGCGCCCGGGACTGCGCAAAACAATGAGCAGTTCTTC
.	.	TRBV5-4	TRBJ1-1	CASSTGEEGTEAFF	TGTGCCAGCAGCACCGGGGAGGAGGGCACTGAAGCTTTCTTT
TRBD1	.	TRBV10-3	TRBJ2-3	CAISDKQGSTDTQYF	TGTGCCATCAGTGACAAACAGGGGAGCACAGATACGCAGTATTTT
.	few	TRBV15	TRBJ1-2	CATSQPAAGYTF	TGTGCCACCAGCCAGCCCGCGGCGGGCTACACCTTC
.	.	TRBV15	TRBJ1-1	CATSRDPGRRGTEAFF	TGTGCCACCAGCAGAGACCCAGGTCGGAGGGGCACTGAAGCTTTCTTT
TRBD2	.	TRBV15	TRBJ2-7	CATSRFGRTSGYEQYF	TGTGCCACCAGCAGATTTGGACGGACTAGCGGGTACGAGCAGTACTTC
.	once	TRBV5-6	TRBJ1-6	CASSYRGISDNSPLHF	TGTGCCAGCAGCTATAGGGGGATAAGTGATAATTCACCCCTCCACTTT
.	.	TRBV29-1	TRBJ2-3	CSADNSGSDTQYF	TGCAGCGCCGATAATAGTGGTTCAGATACGCAGTATTTT
.	.	TRBV6-5	TRBJ1-6	CASSRTEYSPLHF	TGTGCCAGCAGTAGGACAGAATATTCACCCCTCCACTTT
TRBD2	.	TRBV9	TRBJ2-1	CASSSRTSMNEQFF	TGTGCCAGCAGCTCGAGGACTAGCATGAATGAGCAGTTCTTC
TRBD2	.	TRBV19	TRBJ2-7	CASSNRTSGLYEQYF	TGTGCCAGTAGTAATCGGACTAGCGGGCTCTACGAGCAGTACTTC
TRBD2	.	TRBV5-6	TRBJ2-1	CASSRPGLAGSEQFF	TGTGCCAGCAGCAGACCGGGACTAGCGGGGAGTGAGCAGTTCTTC
.	.	TRBV18	TRBJ1-6	CASSPGANSPLHF	TGTGCCAGCTCACCAGGGGCCAATTCACCCCTCCACTTT
.	.	TRBV7-2	TRBJ1-1	CASSLIAGVAFF	TGTGCCAGCAGCTTAATCGCCGGGGTAGCTTTCTTT
TRBD1	.	TRBV30	TRBJ1-4	CAWSDDRGQTNEKLFF	TGTGCCTGGAGCGACGACAGGGGGCAGACTAATGAAAAACTGTTTTTT
TRBD1	.	TRBV28	TRBJ1-1	CASRGTGGWTEAFF	TGTGCCAGCAGGGGGACAGGGGGCTGGACTGAAGCTTTCTTT
.	.	TRBV2	TRBJ2-3	CASRRDGGSTDTQYF	TGTGCCAGCAGGCGGGACGGGGGAAGCACAGATACGCAGTATTTT
TRBD1	once	TRBV19	TRBJ2-2	CASSSDRAGELFF	TGTGCCAGTAGTTCTGACAGGGCCGGGGAGCTGTTTTTT
.	.	TRBV9	TRBJ2-5	CASSSSALGAQYF	TGTGCCAGCAGCTCGTCCGCCCTCGGGGCCCAGTACTTC
.	.	TRBV2	TRBJ1-1	CASSERGGTEAFF	TGTGCCAGCAGTGAAAGGGGGGGCACTGAAGCTTTCTTT
.	once	TRBV4-3	TRBJ2-5	CASSQGLDPETQYF	TGCGCCAGCAGCCAAGGACTAGACCCTGAGACCCAGTACTTC
TRBD2	.	TRBV2	TRBJ2-1	CASSRRRLAGVMEVQYNEQFF	TGTGCCAGCAGTCGCCGCCGACTAGCGGGAGTTATGGAGGTACAGTACAATGAGCAGTTCTTC
.	.	TRBV18	TRBJ2-2	CASSRRAVMVAGELFF	TGTGCCAGCTCACGCAGGGCAGTGATGGTCGCCGGGGAGCTGTTTTTT
TRBD2	.	TRBV5-6	TRBJ2-2	CASSRRTSGSITGELFF	TGTGCCAGCAGCCGTCGGACTAGCGGGAGTATCACCGGGGAGCTGTTTTTT
TRBD1	.	TRBV19	TRBJ2-3	CASSIIGTAIGTGQGVKDTQYF	TGTGCCAGTAGTATCATAGGAACTGCCATAGGAACCGGACAGGGGGTGAAAGATACGCAGTATTTT
TRBD2	.	TRBV5-1	TRBJ2-7	CASSPLAGGNYEQYF	TGCGCCAGCAGCCCTTTAGCGGGAGGGAACTACGAGCAGTACTTC
.	.	TRBV3-1/TRBV3-2	TRBJ1-2	CASSQLTGSGGYTF	TGTGCCAGCAGCCAACTGACGGGTTCGGGGGGCTACACCTTC
.	.	TRBV20-1	TRBJ1-2	CSASSDNGYTF	TGCAGTGCTAGTTCAGACAATGGCTACACCTTC
.	.	TRBV9	TRBJ1-1	CASSFGGNTEAFF	TGTGCCAGCAGCTTCGGGGGGAACACTGAAGCTTTCTTT
.	.	TRBV9	TRBJ2-5	CASSVGTMEETQYF	TGTGCCAGCAGCGTAGGTACTATGGAAGAGACCCAGTACTTC
TRBD1	.	TRBV6-5	TRBJ1-2	CASSYSGDRGTYGYTF	TGTGCCAGCAGTTACTCAGGGGACAGGGGGACCTATGGCTACACCTTC
.	.	TRBV20-1	TRBJ1-4	CSASLGESTNEKLFF	TGCAGTGCTAGTCTCGGGGAGTCAACTAATGAAAAACTGTTTTTT
TRBD2	.	TRBV28	TRBJ2-7	CASSLIAGVGEQYF	TGTGCCAGCAGTTTAATAGCGGGGGTGGGGGAGCAGTACTTC
TRBD2	.	TRBV5-1	TRBJ2-1	CASSWGRLAGGNSYNEQFF	TGCGCCAGCAGCTGGGGGAGACTAGCGGGAGGCAACTCCTACAATGAGCAGTTCTTC
.	.	TRBV7-2	TRBJ1-1	CASSETQGTEAFF	TGTGCCAGCAGCGAAACACAGGGTACTGAAGCTTTCTTT
TRBD2	.	TRBV5-1	TRBJ2-2	CASSLKTSGSGTGELFF	TGCGCCAGCAGCTTGAAAACTAGCGGGAGCGGAACCGGGGAGCTGTTTTTT
.	once	TRBV5-4	TRBJ2-7	CASSLAGRGREQYF	TGTGCCAGCAGCTTGGCGGGCAGGGGAAGGGAGCAGTACTTC
.	once	TRBV6-2/TRBV6-3	TRBJ1-1	CASSLYRDTEAFF	TGTGCCAGCAGCCTATACAGGGACACTGAAGCTTTCTTT